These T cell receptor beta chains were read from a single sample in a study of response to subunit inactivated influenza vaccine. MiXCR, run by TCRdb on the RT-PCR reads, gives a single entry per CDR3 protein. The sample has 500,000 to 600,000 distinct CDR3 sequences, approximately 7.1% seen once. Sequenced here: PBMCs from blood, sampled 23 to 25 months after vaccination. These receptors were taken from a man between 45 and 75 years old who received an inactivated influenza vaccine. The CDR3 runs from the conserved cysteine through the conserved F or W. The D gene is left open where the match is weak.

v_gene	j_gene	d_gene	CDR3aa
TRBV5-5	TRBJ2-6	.	CASSRVSGANVLTF
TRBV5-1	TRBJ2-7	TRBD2	CASSPGWLAGPLEQYF
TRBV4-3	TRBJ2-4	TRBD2	CASSQESAGGKNIQYF
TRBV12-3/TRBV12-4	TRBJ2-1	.	CASSPLASTNEQFF
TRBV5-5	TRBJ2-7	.	CASSSGYQVIREQYF
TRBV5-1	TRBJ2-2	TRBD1	CASSNWTGRSAGELFF
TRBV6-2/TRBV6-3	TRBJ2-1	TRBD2	CASRRGGTNNEQFF
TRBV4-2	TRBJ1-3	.	CASSQGGRRSGNTIYF
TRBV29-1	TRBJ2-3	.	CSVDRAGRTDTQYF
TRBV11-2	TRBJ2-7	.	CASSINRAHEQYF
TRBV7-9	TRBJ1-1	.	CASSLRENGEAFF
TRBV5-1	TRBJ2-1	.	CASSPDQGGSYNEQFF
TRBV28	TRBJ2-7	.	CASGFTGSTYEQYF
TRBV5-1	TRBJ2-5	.	CASSLPADTYQETQYF
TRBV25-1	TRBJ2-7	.	CASSARAGSNSNYEQYF
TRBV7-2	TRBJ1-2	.	CASSLQGLRGYTF
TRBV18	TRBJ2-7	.	CASSPTTNNYEQYF
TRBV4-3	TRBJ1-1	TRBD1	CASSQEQGLEAFF
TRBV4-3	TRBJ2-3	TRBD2	CASSQDAGGYTQYF
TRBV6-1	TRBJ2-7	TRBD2	CASRPSGRFGYEQYF
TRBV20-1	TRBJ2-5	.	CSAREAAKETQYF
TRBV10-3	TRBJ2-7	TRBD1	CAITGQGSYEQYF
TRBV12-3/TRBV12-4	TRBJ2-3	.	CASRTSRRSTDTQYF
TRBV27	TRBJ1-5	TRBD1	CASRPRQGLTQPQHF
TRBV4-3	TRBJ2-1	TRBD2	CASSQRRGTSGITTYNEQFF
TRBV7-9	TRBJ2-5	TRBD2	CASRMTSGRAQETQYF
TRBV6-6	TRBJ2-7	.	CASMLREAYEQYF
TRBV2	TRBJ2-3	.	CASQTTDTQYF
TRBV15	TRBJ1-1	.	CATSRGRASPEAFF
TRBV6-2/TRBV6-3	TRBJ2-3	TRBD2	CASNHGLAGGGDTQYF
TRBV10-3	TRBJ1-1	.	CAGSGGGDTEAFF
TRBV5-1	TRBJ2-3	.	CASSRLEAVTDTQYF
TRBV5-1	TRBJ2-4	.	CASSPAATAKNIQYF
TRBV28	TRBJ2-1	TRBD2	CASSSPVVAGGQRDNEQFF
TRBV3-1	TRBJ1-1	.	CASSKGVQGYNAAGNTEAFF
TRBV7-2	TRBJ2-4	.	CASSVTKNIQYF
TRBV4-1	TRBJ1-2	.	CASSQLAGGNYGYTF
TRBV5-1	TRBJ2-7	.	CASSFGGRYEQYF
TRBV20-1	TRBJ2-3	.	CSARGVGGNTDTQYF
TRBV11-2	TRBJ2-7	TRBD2	CASSLGTSLHEQYF
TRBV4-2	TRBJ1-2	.	CASSPNVAGHYGYTF
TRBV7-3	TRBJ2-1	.	CASSSLDDYNEQFF
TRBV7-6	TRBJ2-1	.	CASSRPRTLSSYNEQFF
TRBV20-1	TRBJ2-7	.	CSAIQGWDYEQYF
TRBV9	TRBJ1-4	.	CASSVKGSGNEKLFF
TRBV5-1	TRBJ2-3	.	CASSLGAGAGMDTQYF
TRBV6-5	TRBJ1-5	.	CASSWRINQPQHF
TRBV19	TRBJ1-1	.	CASTPTVNTEAFF
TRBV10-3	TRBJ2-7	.	CAISDPSSPYEQYF
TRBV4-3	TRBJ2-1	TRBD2	CASSQAGLDYNEQFF
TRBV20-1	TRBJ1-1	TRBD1	CSARQGVMRTEAFF
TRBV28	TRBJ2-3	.	CASTPSGGYTDTQYF
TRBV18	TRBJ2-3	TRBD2	CASSPGLGEADTQYF
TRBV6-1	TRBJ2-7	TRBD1	CASNLEGQLSYEQYF
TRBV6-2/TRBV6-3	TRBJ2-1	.	CASSPYGLSSYNEQFF
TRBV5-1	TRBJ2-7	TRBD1	CASSPGTGLDEQYF